This TCR beta chain was recovered during a study of cytomegalovirus exposure and HLA in healthy donors. Primers for the PCR totalled 60 Vbeta and 13 Jbeta. The repertoire was sequenced with immunoSEQ multiplex PCR; TCRdb's copy has only in-frame clones and lacks some. The data hold about 64,000 clones, with 55% to 65% observed a single time. This CDR3 is 14 amino acids long. V dropped 4 bases and J dropped 5 bases, with 14 bases sitting between them. In germline, CDR1 is MNHEY, CDR2 SVGAGI. This TCR derives from a woman aged 50 to 60 in good health and CMV-seronegative. The sample taken for sequencing was PBMCs. The rearrangement uses TRBV6-5 and TRBJ1-1; weak D call: TRBD1 (5 bases). In DNA, the CDR3 is TGTGCCAGCAGTTTACGTAAGGGGCTGACTGAAGCTTTCTTT. Protein product: CASSLRKGLTEAFF.